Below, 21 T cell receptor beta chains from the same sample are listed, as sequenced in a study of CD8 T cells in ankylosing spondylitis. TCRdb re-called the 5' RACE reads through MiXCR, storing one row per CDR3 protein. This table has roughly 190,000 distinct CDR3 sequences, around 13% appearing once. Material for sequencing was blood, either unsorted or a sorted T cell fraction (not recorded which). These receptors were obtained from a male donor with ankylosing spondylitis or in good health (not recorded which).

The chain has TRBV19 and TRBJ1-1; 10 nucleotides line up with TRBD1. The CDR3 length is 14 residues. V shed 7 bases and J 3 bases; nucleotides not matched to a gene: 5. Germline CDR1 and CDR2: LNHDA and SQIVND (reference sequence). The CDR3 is CASIPTGGYTEAFF. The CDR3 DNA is TGTGCCAGTATTCCGACAGGGGGCTACACTGAAGCTTTCTTT.

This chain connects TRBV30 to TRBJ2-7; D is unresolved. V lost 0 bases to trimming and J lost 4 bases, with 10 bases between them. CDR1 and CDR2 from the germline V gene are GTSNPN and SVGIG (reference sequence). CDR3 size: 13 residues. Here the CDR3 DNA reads TGTGCCTGGAGTGTCGACGGATCATACGAGCAGTACTTC. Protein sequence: CAWSVDGSYEQYF.

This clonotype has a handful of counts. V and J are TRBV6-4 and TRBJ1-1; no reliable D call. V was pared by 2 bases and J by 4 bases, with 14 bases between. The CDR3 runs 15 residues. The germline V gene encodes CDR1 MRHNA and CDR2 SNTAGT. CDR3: CASSDEWGAGTEAFF. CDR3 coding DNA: TGTGCCAGCAGTGACGAGTGGGGTGCCGGCACTGAAGCTTTCTTT.

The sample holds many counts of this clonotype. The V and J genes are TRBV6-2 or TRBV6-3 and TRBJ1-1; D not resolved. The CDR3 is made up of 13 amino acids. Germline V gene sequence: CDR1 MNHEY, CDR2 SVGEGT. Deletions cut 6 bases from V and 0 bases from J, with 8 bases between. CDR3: CASSPTLNTEAFF. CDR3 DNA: TGTGCCAGCAGCCCCACGTTGAACACTGAAGCTTTCTTT.

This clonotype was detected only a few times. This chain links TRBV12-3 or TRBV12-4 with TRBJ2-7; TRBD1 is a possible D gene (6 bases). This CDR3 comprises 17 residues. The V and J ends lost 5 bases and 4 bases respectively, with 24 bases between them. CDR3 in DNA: TGTGCCAGCAGTGTTCGAAGGGTCAGGGGAACGTCTTACGAGCAGTACTTC. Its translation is CASSVRRVRGTSYEQYF.

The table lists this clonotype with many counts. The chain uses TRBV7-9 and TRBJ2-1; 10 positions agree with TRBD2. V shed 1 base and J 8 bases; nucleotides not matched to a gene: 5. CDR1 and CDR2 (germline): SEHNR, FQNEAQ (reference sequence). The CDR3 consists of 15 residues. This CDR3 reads CASSLEASGRHEQFF. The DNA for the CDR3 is TGTGCCAGCAGCTTAGAGGCTAGCGGGAGACATGAGCAGTTCTTC.

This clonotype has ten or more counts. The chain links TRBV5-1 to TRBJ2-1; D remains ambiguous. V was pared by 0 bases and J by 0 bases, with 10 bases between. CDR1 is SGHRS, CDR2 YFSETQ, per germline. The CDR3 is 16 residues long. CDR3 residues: CASSLDAVSSYNEQFF. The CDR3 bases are TGCGCCAGCAGCTTGGATGCTGTTAGCTCCTACAATGAGCAGTTCTTC. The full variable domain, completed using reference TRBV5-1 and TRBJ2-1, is KAGVTQTPRYLIKTRGQQVTLSCSPISGHRSVSWYQQTPGQGLQFLFEYFSETQRNKGNFPGRFSGRQFSNSRSEMNVSTLELGDSALYLCASSLDAVSSYNEQFFGPGTRLTVL.

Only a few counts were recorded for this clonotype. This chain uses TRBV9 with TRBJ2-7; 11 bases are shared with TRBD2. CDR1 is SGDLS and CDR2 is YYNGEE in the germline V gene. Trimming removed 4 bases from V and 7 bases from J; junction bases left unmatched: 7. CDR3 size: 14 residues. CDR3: CASSILAGADEQYF. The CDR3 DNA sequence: TGTGCCAGCAGCATACTAGCGGGGGCGGATGAGCAGTACTTC.

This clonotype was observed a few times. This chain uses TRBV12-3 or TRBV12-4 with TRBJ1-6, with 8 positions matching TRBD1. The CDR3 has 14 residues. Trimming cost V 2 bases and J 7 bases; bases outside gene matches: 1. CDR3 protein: CASSLRQGNSPLHF. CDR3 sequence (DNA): TGTGCCAGCAGTTTAAGACAGGGGAATTCACCCCTCCACTTT.

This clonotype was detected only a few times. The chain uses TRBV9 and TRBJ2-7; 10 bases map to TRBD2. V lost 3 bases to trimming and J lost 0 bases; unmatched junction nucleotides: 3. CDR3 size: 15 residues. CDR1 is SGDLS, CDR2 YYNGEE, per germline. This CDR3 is CASSDGLADSYEQYF. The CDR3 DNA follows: TGTGCCAGCAGCGATGGACTAGCGGACTCCTACGAGCAGTACTTC.

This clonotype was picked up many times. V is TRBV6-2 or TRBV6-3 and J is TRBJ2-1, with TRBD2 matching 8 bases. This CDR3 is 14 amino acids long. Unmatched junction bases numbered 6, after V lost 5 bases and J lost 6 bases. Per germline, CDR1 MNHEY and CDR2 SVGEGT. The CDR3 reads CASSPGTSGNEQFF. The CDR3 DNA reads TGTGCCAGCAGTCCGGGAACTAGCGGCAATGAGCAGTTCTTC.

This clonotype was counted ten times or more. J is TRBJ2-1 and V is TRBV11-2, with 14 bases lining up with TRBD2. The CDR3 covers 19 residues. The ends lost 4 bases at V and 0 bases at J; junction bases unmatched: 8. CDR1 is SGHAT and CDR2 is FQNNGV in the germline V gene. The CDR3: CASSSRTSGRMSSYNEQFF. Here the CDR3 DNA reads TGTGCCAGCAGCTCACGGACTAGCGGGAGGATGAGCTCCTACAATGAGCAGTTCTTC.

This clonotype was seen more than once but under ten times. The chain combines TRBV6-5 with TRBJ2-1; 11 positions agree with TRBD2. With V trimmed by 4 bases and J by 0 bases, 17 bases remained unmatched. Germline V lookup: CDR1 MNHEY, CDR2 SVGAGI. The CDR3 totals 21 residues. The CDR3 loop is CASSFSWGLADPISSYNEQFF. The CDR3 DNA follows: TGTGCCAGCAGTTTCTCTTGGGGACTAGCGGATCCGATAAGCTCCTACAATGAGCAGTTCTTC.

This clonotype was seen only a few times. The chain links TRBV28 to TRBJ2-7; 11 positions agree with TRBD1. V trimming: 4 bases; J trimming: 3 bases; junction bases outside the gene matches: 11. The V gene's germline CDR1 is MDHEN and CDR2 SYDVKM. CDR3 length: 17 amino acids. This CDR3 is CASSSSSGTGGFYEQYF. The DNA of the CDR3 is TGTGCCAGCAGTTCCTCGTCCGGGACAGGGGGTTTCTACGAGCAGTACTTC. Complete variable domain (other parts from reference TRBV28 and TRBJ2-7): DVKVTQSSRYLVKRTGEKVFLECVQDMDHENMFWYRQDPGLGLRLIYFSYDVKMKEKGDIPEGYSVSREKKERFSLILESASTNQTSMYLCASSSSSGTGGFYEQYFGPGTRLTVT.

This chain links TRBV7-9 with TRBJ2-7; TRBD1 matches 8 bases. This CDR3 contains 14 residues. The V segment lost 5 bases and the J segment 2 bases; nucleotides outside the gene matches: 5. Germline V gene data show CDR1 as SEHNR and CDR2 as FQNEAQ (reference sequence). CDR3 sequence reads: CASSRQGIPYEQYF. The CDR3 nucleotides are TGTGCCAGCAGCCGACAGGGGATCCCCTACGAGCAGTACTTC.

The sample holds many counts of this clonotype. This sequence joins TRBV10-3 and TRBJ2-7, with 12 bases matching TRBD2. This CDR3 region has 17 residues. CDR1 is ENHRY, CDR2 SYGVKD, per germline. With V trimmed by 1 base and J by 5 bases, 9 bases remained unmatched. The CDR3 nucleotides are TGTGCCATCAGTGAGTGGGGGAAGACTAGCGGGGGTGACGAGCAGTACTTC. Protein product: CAISEWGKTSGGDEQYF.

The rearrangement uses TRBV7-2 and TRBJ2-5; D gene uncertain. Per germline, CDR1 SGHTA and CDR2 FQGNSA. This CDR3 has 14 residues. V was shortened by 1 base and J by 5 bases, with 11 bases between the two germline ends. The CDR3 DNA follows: TGTGCCAGCAGCTTAGTGAATACTGGGGAGACCCAGTACTTC. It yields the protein CASSLVNTGETQYF.

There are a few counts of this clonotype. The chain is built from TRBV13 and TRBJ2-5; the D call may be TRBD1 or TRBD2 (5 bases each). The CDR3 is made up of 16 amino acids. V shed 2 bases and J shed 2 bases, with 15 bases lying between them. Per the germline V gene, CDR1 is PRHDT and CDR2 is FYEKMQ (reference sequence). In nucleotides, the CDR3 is TGTGCCAGCAGCTTATCCCGCGACGGGGCTCAAGAGACCCAGTACTTC. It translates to CASSLSRDGAQETQYF.

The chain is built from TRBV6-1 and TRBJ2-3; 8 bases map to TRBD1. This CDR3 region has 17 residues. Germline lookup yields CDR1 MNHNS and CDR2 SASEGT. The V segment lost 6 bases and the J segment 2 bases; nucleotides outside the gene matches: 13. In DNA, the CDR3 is TGTGCCAGCAGCGGGGGACAGGTGCTCCTCTACACAGATACGCAGTATTTT. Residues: CASSGGQVLLYTDTQYF.

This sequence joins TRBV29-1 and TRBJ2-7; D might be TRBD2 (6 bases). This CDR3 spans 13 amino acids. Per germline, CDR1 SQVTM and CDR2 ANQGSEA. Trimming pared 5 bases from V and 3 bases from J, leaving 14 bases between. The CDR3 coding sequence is TGCAGCGTTCCGGGACTCACCATCTACGAGCAGTACTTC. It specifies CSVPGLTIYEQYF.

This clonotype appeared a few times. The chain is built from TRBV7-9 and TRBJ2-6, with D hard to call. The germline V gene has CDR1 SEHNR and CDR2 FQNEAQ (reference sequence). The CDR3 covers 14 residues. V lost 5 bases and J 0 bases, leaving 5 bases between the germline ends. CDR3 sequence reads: CASSDFSGANVLTF. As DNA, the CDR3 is TGTGCCAGCAGCGACTTCTCTGGGGCCAACGTCCTGACTTTC.